This entry lists 29 T cell receptor beta chains sequenced from one sample in a study of blood T cell repertoires in COVID-19. Assay: immunoSEQ multiplex PCR; the TCRdb copy retains only in-frame clones and omits some. The table lists some 250,000 clones, approximately 80% of them singletons. Sequencing was done on a sample of peripheral blood. The receptor set was obtained from a man in his forties or fifties with acute or convalescent COVID-19.

The CDR3 DNA reads as TGTGCCAGCAGGACAGGGTTACGAGAGACCCAGTACTTC. Protein sequence: CASRTGLRETQYF. This sequence joins TRBV27 and TRBJ2-5, with 7 bases identical to TRBD1. The germline gives CDR1 MNHEY, CDR2 SMNVEV (reference sequence). The CDR3 spans 13 residues. V lost 6 bases to trimming and J lost 4 bases; unmatched junction nucleotides: 5.

The chain combines TRBV5-4 with TRBJ1-2; D is unresolved. The CDR3 is made up of 15 amino acids. Germline assignment: CDR1 SGHNT and CDR2 YYREEE (reference sequence). V lost 0 bases and J lost 2, with 11 bases in between. In DNA, the CDR3 is TGTGCCAGCAGCTTGGTCCCAGAATCAAACTATGGCTACACCTTC. Translated, it gives CASSLVPESNYGYTF.

The chain is built from TRBV6-1 and TRBJ1-5; 7 nucleotides match TRBD1. V was pared by 4 bases and J by 5 bases, with 11 bases of the junction left unmatched. Germline V lookup: CDR1 MNHNS, CDR2 SASEGT. This CDR3 has 16 amino acids. The CDR3 spells CASSAMPTGVYQPQHF. The DNA of the CDR3 is TGTGCCAGCAGTGCGATGCCCACAGGGGTCTATCAGCCCCAGCATTTT.

V and J are TRBV28 and TRBJ1-2; D is possibly TRBD1 (5 bases). This CDR3 has 15 amino acids. Trimming cost V 2 bases and J 0 bases, with 10 bases left between them. The V gene's germline CDR1 is MDHEN and CDR2 SYDVKM. CDR3 in amino acids: CASSLGGGANYGYTF. Written as DNA, the CDR3 is TGTGCCAGCAGTTTAGGGGGAGGGGCTAACTATGGCTACACCTTC.

This clone was seen once. The chain recombines TRBV5-6 with TRBJ2-1; 9 nucleotides match TRBD2. Germline V gene lookup returns CDR1 SGHDT and CDR2 YYEEEE. J lost 9 bases, V lost 0 bases, and 19 bases had no gene match. This CDR3 contains 19 residues. In DNA form, the CDR3 reads TGTGCCAGCAGCTTGGGGGAGGCGGTCTTGGGCGGGAGGGCCGCTGAGCAGTTCTTC. Translating gives CASSLGEAVLGGRAAEQFF. The whole variable domain, filled in from reference TRBV5-6 and TRBJ2-1, reads DAGVTQSPTHLIKTRGQQVTLRCSPKSGHDTVSWYQQALGQGPQFIFQYYEEEERQRGNFPDRFSGHQFPNYSSELNVNALLLGDSALYLCASSLGEAVLGGRAAEQFFGPGTRLTVL.

The chain uses TRBV4-3 and TRBJ1-6, with D possibly matching TRBD1 (5 bases). Trimming removed 4 bases from V and 8 bases from J, with 12 bases in between. Germline CDR1 and CDR2: LGHNA and YSLEER. CDR3 length: 14 amino acids. This chain's CDR3 is CASSRGSSDSPLHF. For the CDR3, the DNA is TGCGCCAGCAGCCGGGGCAGTTCAGATTCACCCCTCCACTTT.

V usage is TRBV9 and J usage is TRBJ2-7; unclear D gene. Trimming took 0 bases from V and 7 from J, leaving 11 bases between them. The germline V gene has CDR1 SGDLS and CDR2 YYNGEE. This CDR3 comprises 13 residues. The CDR3 DNA is TGTGCCAGCAGCGTAGGCTTGCTGAGTGAGCAGTACTTC. Its protein product is CASSVGLLSEQYF.

This rearrangement joins TRBV7-2 to TRBJ2-7, with D perhaps matching TRBD2 (5 bases). Per germline, CDR1 SGHTA and CDR2 FQGNSA. This CDR3 comprises 15 residues. The germline V and J ends were trimmed by 3 bases and 5 bases, with 17 bases remaining between them. The DNA of the CDR3 is TGTGCCAGCAGCTTCCAACGAGGGTTATTGAACGAGCAGTACTTC. The encoded protein is CASSFQRGLLNEQYF.

This chain joins TRBV12-3 or TRBV12-4 and TRBJ2-1, with TRBD1 as a possible D gene (5 bases). V dropped 3 bases and J dropped 8 bases, with 8 bases sitting between them. The CDR3 is made up of 12 amino acids. The CDR3 here is CASSLGQDEQFF. The CDR3 DNA reads TGTGCCAGCAGTTTGGGGCAGGATGAGCAGTTCTTC.

The DNA for the CDR3 is TGTGCCAGCAGCTTAAATGCACTAGCGGGAGATGAGCAGTTCTTC. It specifies CASSLNALAGDEQFF. The chain recombines TRBV7-3 with TRBJ2-1, with 11 bases that match TRBD2. From germline, CDR1 is SGHTA and CDR2 FQGTGA. The CDR3 consists of 15 residues. With V trimmed by 1 base and J by 8 bases, 4 bases remained unmatched.

This chain joins TRBV27 and TRBJ1-1, with a possible D match to TRBD1 (6 bases). The germline V and J ends were trimmed by 5 bases and 5 bases, with 12 bases remaining between them. The CDR3 is made up of 13 amino acids. Germline V lookup: CDR1 MNHEY, CDR2 SMNVEV (reference sequence). The CDR3: CASSHREGTEAFF. CDR3 bases: TGTGCCAGCAGTCACAGGGAAGGTACTGAAGCTTTCTTT.

The chain employs TRBV6-5 and TRBJ1-2; no definite D call. The CDR3 has 11 residues. Germline CDR1 is MNHEY and CDR2 is SVGAGI. Trimming shortened V by 7 bases and J by 8 bases, and 11 bases separated the two germline ends. CDR3 sequence (DNA): TGTGCCAGCACCAGAGGAGAGGGCTACACCTTC. Translation gives CASTRGEGYTF.

The rearrangement joins TRBV14 to TRBJ1-1, with D possibly being TRBD1 (5 bases). Germline loops: CDR1 SGHDN, CDR2 FVKESK. This CDR3 region has 15 residues. V was pared by 4 bases and J by 1 base, with 13 bases between. The DNA for the CDR3 is TGTGCCAGCAGCCTCCCTAGGGGTCAGAACACTGAAGCTTTCTTT. It is translated as CASSLPRGQNTEAFF.

The chain is built from TRBV3-1 (or the pseudogene TRBV3-2) and TRBJ2-7; TRBD2 is a possible D gene (6 bases). Per the germline V gene, CDR1 is LGHDT and CDR2 is YNNKEL (reference sequence). V lost 4 bases, J lost 0 bases, and 13 bases lay in between. This CDR3 is 15 amino acids long. Here the CDR3 DNA reads TGTGCCAGCAGCCCAGGGACTTATAGCTCCTACGAGCAGTACTTC. It encodes CASSPGTYSSYEQYF.

This chain joins TRBV19 and TRBJ1-2, with 12 bases lining up with TRBD1. Trimming took 4 bases from V and 7 from J; bases not matched to a gene: 7. The CDR3 is 15 residues long. The germline V gene encodes CDR1 LNHDA and CDR2 SQIVND (reference sequence). CDR3 sequence (DNA): TGTGCCAGTAGTAACACCGGGACAGGGGGCTTTGGCTACACCTTC. Its translation: CASSNTGTGGFGYTF.

V usage is TRBV25-1 and J usage is TRBJ2-2, with 9 bases that match TRBD1. After removal of 8 bases from V and 7 bases from J, the junction contained 11 bases not matched to a gene. Germline CDR1 is MGHDK and CDR2 is SYGVNS. The CDR3 consists of 15 residues. This CDR3 is CASATFTGGFGELFF. The CDR3 nucleotides are TGTGCCAGCGCTACTTTTACAGGGGGCTTCGGGGAGCTGTTTTTT.

The chain links TRBV2 to TRBJ2-1; 15 bases align to TRBD2. Trimming removed 6 bases from V and 5 bases from J; junction bases left unmatched: 5. The CDR3 contains 16 residues. The V gene's germline CDR1 is SNHLY and CDR2 FYNNEI. The CDR3 DNA sequence: TGTGCCAGCAGCGTTGGACTAGCGGGAGGGGACAATGAGCAGTTCTTC. Its protein is CASSVGLAGGDNEQFF.

On this clone itself: The same CDR3 can be traced to other DNA sequences in this sample. The V and J genes are TRBV7-9 and TRBJ2-5, with 9 positions matching TRBD2. The germline gives CDR1 SEHNR, CDR2 FQNEAQ (reference sequence). This CDR3 is built from 14 residues. The V gene end was trimmed by 1 base and the J gene end by 3 bases; junction bases not matched to a gene: 0. CDR3 amino acids: CASSLGLAEETQYF. In nucleotides, the CDR3 is TGTGCCAGCAGCTTAGGACTAGCGGAAGAGACCCAGTACTTC. Using reference TRBV7-9 and TRBJ2-5 for the parts outside the CDR3, the full variable domain is DTGVSQNPRHKITKRGQNVTFRCDPISEHNRLYWYRQTLGQGPEFLTYFQNEAQLEKSRLLSDRFSAERPKGSFSTLEIQRTEQGDSAMYLCASSLGLAEETQYFGPGTRLLVL.

The chain joins TRBV30 to TRBJ1-1; TRBD1 agrees at 9 bases. The V segment lost 1 base and the J segment 7 bases; nucleotides outside the gene matches: 4. The CDR3 spans 13 residues. The germline gives CDR1 GTSNPN, CDR2 SVGIG (reference sequence). The CDR3 region is CAWSDRDRDEAFF. CDR3 DNA sequence: TGTGCCTGGAGTGACCGGGACAGGGATGAAGCTTTCTTT.

V is TRBV7-8 and J is TRBJ2-1; 11 positions match TRBD2. The V and J ends lost 6 bases and 10 bases, in that order; junction bases with no gene match: 14. CDR1 is SGHVS and CDR2 is FQNEAQ in the germline V gene. The CDR3 extends over 16 amino acids. The DNA for the CDR3 is TGTGCCAGCAGATCTACCTCGGGACTAGCGGCCAAGGAGCAGTTCTTC. This encodes CASRSTSGLAAKEQFF.

This clone was recorded only once. The chain recombines TRBV2 with TRBJ2-7, with D maybe TRBD1 (6 bases). CDR3 size: 15 residues. Germline CDR1 reads SNHLY; CDR2 reads FYNNEI. V shed 2 bases and J shed 4 bases, with 15 bases lying between them. The CDR3 coding sequence is TGTGCCAGCAGTGAACTCCACAGGGCAGGGTACGAGCAGTACTTC. Its translation: CASSELHRAGYEQYF.

V usage is TRBV19 and J usage is TRBJ2-3; TRBD2 aligns across 9 bases. This CDR3 has 15 amino acids. Germline CDR1 reads LNHDA; CDR2 reads SQIVND (reference sequence). V shed 3 bases, J shed 6 bases, and the junction held 7 bases outside the gene matches. The CDR3 region has the DNA TGTGCCAGTAGTATGGGGGCGGGAGGGCCCGATACGCAGTATTTT. As protein: CASSMGAGGPDTQYF.

The V and J genes are TRBV27 and TRBJ2-1; 10 positions agree with TRBD1. This CDR3 is built from 15 residues. Trimming took 6 bases from V and 3 from J; bases not matched to a gene: 5. Germline CDR1 is MNHEY and CDR2 is SMNVEV (reference sequence). The CDR3 region has the DNA TGTGCCAGCAGGGGGTGGACAGGGGGCTACAATGAGCAGTTCTTC. This translates into CASRGWTGGYNEQFF.

The gene calls are TRBV19 and TRBJ1-2; 8 bases align to TRBD1. The ends lost 4 bases at V and 4 bases at J; junction bases unmatched: 8. From germline, CDR1 is LNHDA and CDR2 SQIVND (reference sequence). The CDR3 is 15 residues long. CDR3 protein: CASSKPAGQGYGYTF. The CDR3 DNA sequence: TGTGCCAGTAGTAAACCAGCCGGACAGGGCTATGGCTACACCTTC.

The CDR3 DNA is TGTGCCAGCAGTTTGGCCTATGGCTACACCTTC. Its protein product is CASSLAYGYTF. J is TRBJ1-2 and V is TRBV12-3 or TRBV12-4, with D hard to call. V lost 3 bases, J lost 4 bases, and 3 bases lay in between. CDR3 size: 11 residues.

The genes are TRBV5-1 and TRBJ2-5; 12 bases agree with TRBD2. The germline V gene encodes CDR1 SGHRS and CDR2 YFSETQ. V shed 4 bases and J 7 bases; nucleotides not matched to a gene: 26. This CDR3 contains 21 residues. The CDR3 DNA sequence: TGCGCCAGCAGCAACCTAGGGTTGGGTACCCTACTAGCGGGAGGAGGACGGACCCAGTACTTC. Translating gives CASSNLGLGTLLAGGGRTQYF. The complete variable domain, with remaining parts taken from reference TRBV5-1 and TRBJ2-5, reads KAGVTQTPRYLIKTRGQQVTLSCSPISGHRSVSWYQQTPGQGLQFLFEYFSETQRNKGNFPGRFSGRQFSNSRSEMNVSTLELGDSALYLCASSNLGLGTLLAGGGRTQYFGPGTRLLVL.

This clone occurred many times. The chain recombines TRBV12-5 with TRBJ2-2, with D uncertain. In germline, CDR1 is LGHNT, CDR2 FRNRAP. The V end was cut by 6 bases, the J end by 0 bases, with 5 bases between. This CDR3 has 13 residues. CDR3 bases: TGTGCTAGTGGACATCCGAACACCGGGGAGCTGTTTTTT. Translated, it gives CASGHPNTGELFF.

The chain is built from TRBV7-2 and TRBJ2-3; no clear D. Between the trimmed V and J ends, which lost 6 bases and 0 bases, there was a span of 10 bases. The CDR3 spans 14 residues. Germline V gene sequence: CDR1 SGHTA, CDR2 FQGNSA. CDR3 protein: CASRSNRSTDTQYF. The CDR3 DNA is TGTGCCAGCAGATCCAACCGGAGCACAGATACGCAGTATTTT.

The chain links TRBV18 to TRBJ1-1; D is ambiguous. This CDR3 is built from 13 residues. Trimming pared 6 bases from V and 3 bases from J, leaving 11 bases between. Germline assignment: CDR1 KGHSH and CDR2 LQKENI. This chain's CDR3 is CASSPRWDTEAFF. DNA for the CDR3: TGTGCCAGCTCGCCGAGGTGGGACACTGAAGCTTTCTTT.